The 28 T cell receptor beta chains listed next were all sequenced from one sample in a study of cytomegalovirus exposure and HLA in healthy donors. With 60 Vbeta and 13 Jbeta primers, the PCR was carried out. Profiled with immunoSEQ multiplex PCR; TCRdb holds only in-frame clones, not every one. Counted here are more than 100,000 clones, more than 60% occurring once; the ten biggest clones make up less than 3%. The sequencing input was PBMCs. These receptors originate from a woman aged 40-49 years in good health and CMV-seropositive.

V gene TRBV9 combines with J gene TRBJ2-3; D gene uncertain. Per germline, CDR1 SGDLS and CDR2 YYNGEE. The CDR3 is 13 amino acids. The V end lost 4 bases, the J end lost 2 bases, and 8 bases lay between the germline ends. DNA of the CDR3: TGTGCCAGCAGCCCACAAATCACAGATACGCAGTATTTT. This encodes CASSPQITDTQYF.

This chain connects TRBV9 to TRBJ1-3; D gene uncertain. Germline V gives CDR1 SGDLS, CDR2 YYNGEE. The CDR3 loop spans 16 amino acids. V lost 3 bases, J lost 8 bases, and 21 bases lay in between. In nucleotides, the CDR3 is TGTGCCAGCAGCGCACCCCTGGGCGGGTATAAGGACACCATATATTTT. This codes for CASSAPLGGYKDTIYF.

J is TRBJ2-2 and V is TRBV5-6; D perhaps matches TRBD2 (7 bases). V shed 2 bases and J shed 0 bases, with 8 bases lying between them. CDR3 length equals 15 residues. CDR1 and CDR2 from the germline V gene are SGHDT and YYEEEE. The chain's CDR3 is CASSFGGPNTGELFF. DNA of the CDR3: TGTGCCAGCAGCTTCGGGGGGCCGAACACCGGGGAGCTGTTTTTT.

The chain is built from TRBV5-1 and TRBJ2-5; no reliable D call. Germline V gives CDR1 SGHRS, CDR2 YFSETQ. The CDR3 length is 15 residues. Trimming cost V 7 bases and J 1 base, with 17 bases left between them. The CDR3 loop reads CASSRNTGSQETQYF. DNA of the CDR3: TGCGCCAGCTCTAGGAATACTGGGTCCCAAGAGACCCAGTACTTC.

The J gene is TRBJ2-7, the V gene TRBV7-6; perhaps TRBD2 as D (6 bases). The V end was cut by 1 base, the J end by 4 bases, with 8 bases between. From germline, CDR1 is SGHVS and CDR2 FNYEAQ. The CDR3 runs to 13 residues. The CDR3 DNA reads as TGTGCCAGCAGCTTAGGCGGGGAGTACGAGCAGTACTTC. Protein: CASSLGGEYEQYF.

The chain uses TRBV5-4 and TRBJ2-7, with D possibly TRBD1 on 7 matching bases. V was pared by 4 bases and J by 6 bases, with 14 bases between. The CDR3 extends over 13 amino acids. Germline CDR1 SGHNT, CDR2 YYREEE (reference sequence). In DNA, the CDR3 is TGTGCCAGCAGCGCGGGACAGCGGGTCGAGCAGTACTTC. Translated, it gives CASSAGQRVEQYF.

The chain employs TRBV9 and TRBJ1-6; a possible D gene is TRBD1 (5 bases). V dropped 4 bases and J dropped 8 bases, with 16 bases sitting between them. The CDR3 has 15 residues. Germline CDR1 SGDLS, CDR2 YYNGEE. The DNA for the CDR3 is TGTGCCAGCAGCACCTTGACAGAACCCGATTCACCCCTCCACTTT. Its protein product is CASSTLTEPDSPLHF.

Only a few counts were recorded for this clone. The V call is TRBV6-5, the J call TRBJ1-1, with TRBD1 matching 11 bases. Per the germline V gene, CDR1 is MNHEY and CDR2 is SVGAGI. This CDR3 spans 15 amino acids. With V trimmed by 6 bases and J by 4 bases, 7 bases remained unmatched. CDR3 nucleotides: TGTGCCAGCAGAAGGACAGGGGGCTTGAGCACTGAAGCTTTCTTT. It translates to CASRRTGGLSTEAFF.

This clone was picked up a small number of times. The chain carries TRBV6-5 and TRBJ1-6, with D tentatively TRBD1 (5 bases). The V gene lost 11 bases and the J gene lost 7 bases, with 15 bases spanning the gap. The CDR3 spans 13 residues. Germline V lookup: CDR1 MNHEY, CDR2 SVGAGI. The CDR3 reads CAAARQSNSPLHF. In nucleotides, the CDR3 is TGTGCCGCGGCGCGACAGTCCAATTCACCCCTCCACTTT.

This clone was counted once. The CDR3 sequence: CASRKGSRGKETQYF. The CDR3 DNA is TGTGCCAGCAGGAAAGGGTCCCGAGGGAAGGAGACCCAGTACTTC. The chain has TRBV6-5 and TRBJ2-5; D possibly corresponds to TRBD2 (5 bases). The CDR3 is 15 amino acids. The V gene's germline CDR1 is MNHEY and CDR2 SVGAGI. Trimming shortened V by 6 bases and J by 5 bases, and 19 bases separated the two germline ends.

The chain carries TRBV19 and TRBJ1-6; D unclear. V lost 4 bases and J 8 bases, leaving 6 bases between the germline ends. The CDR3 is 12 amino acids. CDR1 LNHDA and CDR2 SQIVND come from the germline V gene (reference sequence). CDR3 in amino acids: CASSTRDSPLHF. The DNA for the CDR3 is TGTGCCAGTAGTACAAGAGATTCACCCCTCCACTTT.

V gene TRBV5-1 combines with J gene TRBJ2-2, with a possible D match to TRBD1 (6 bases). The V gene lost 9 bases and the J gene lost 5 bases, with 14 bases spanning the gap. Germline CDR1 reads SGHRS; CDR2 reads YFSETQ. This CDR3 is built from 13 residues. CDR3 amino acids: CATRATGTGELFF. The CDR3 DNA sequence: TGCGCCACTCGAGCCACAGGGACCGGGGAGCTGTTTTTT.

V and J are TRBV7-9 and TRBJ1-4, with 8 positions matching TRBD1. CDR3 length: 15 residues. Germline CDR1 is SEHNR and CDR2 is FQNEAQ (reference sequence). V shed 6 bases, J shed 5 bases, and the junction held 8 bases outside the gene matches. CDR3 DNA: TGTGCCAGCAGAAGAGGGACAGGCCTCAATGAAAAACTGTTTTTT. Its protein product is CASRRGTGLNEKLFF.

The chain links TRBV30 to TRBJ2-7; maybe TRBD2 (6 bases). CDR1 is GTSNPN, CDR2 SVGIG, per germline (reference sequence). V was shortened by 0 bases and J by 0 bases, with 15 bases between the two germline ends. The CDR3 is 16 residues long. CDR3 in DNA: TGTGCCTGGAGTGTACGTGTTAGCGGACCCTCCTACGAGCAGTACTTC. Translation: CAWSVRVSGPSYEQYF.

This chain joins TRBV30 and TRBJ2-7, with 8 bases lining up with TRBD1. V was clipped by 1 base and J by 1 base; unmatched bases: 3. CDR3 size: 14 residues. The V gene's germline CDR1 is GTSNPN and CDR2 SVGIG (reference sequence). CDR3 residues: CAWSEDRVSYEQYF. Here the CDR3 DNA reads TGTGCCTGGAGTGAGGACAGGGTTTCCTACGAGCAGTACTTC.

The J gene is TRBJ2-1, the V gene TRBV7-3; 9 bases agree with TRBD2. This CDR3 spans 13 amino acids. The V and J ends lost 5 bases and 6 bases, in that order; junction bases with no gene match: 2. Germline CDR1 and CDR2: SGHTA and FQGTGA. In DNA form, the CDR3 reads TGTGCCAGCAGCCAGGGACTAGCCAATGAGCAGTTCTTC. This translates into CASSQGLANEQFF.

This clone was recorded a few times. The rearrangement uses TRBV6-1 and TRBJ1-5, with TRBD1 as a possible D gene (6 bases). Looked up from germline, CDR1 is MNHNS and CDR2 is SASEGT. The CDR3 length is 15 residues. V shed 5 bases and J shed 0 bases, with 11 bases lying between them. The CDR3 sequence is CASSPRTDSNQPQHF. For the CDR3, the DNA is TGTGCCAGCAGTCCGAGGACAGATAGCAATCAGCCCCAGCATTTT.

The J gene is TRBJ2-5, the V gene TRBV2; D call uncertain. Germline CDR1 SNHLY, CDR2 FYNNEI. The CDR3 loop spans 15 amino acids. The V gene lost 4 bases and the J gene lost 9 bases, with 21 bases spanning the gap. DNA of the CDR3: TGTGCCAGCAGTGGGAGCTTTACCTACGGTGAGGCCCAGTACTTC. Protein: CASSGSFTYGEAQYF.

The chain uses TRBV2 and TRBJ1-6; 7 nucleotides line up with TRBD1. Germline V lookup: CDR1 SNHLY, CDR2 FYNNEI. The V segment lost 6 bases and the J segment 7 bases; nucleotides outside the gene matches: 6. The CDR3 spans 14 residues. The CDR3 nucleotides are TGTGCCAGCAGCCGGGACAGCAGAAATTCACCCCTCCACTTT. This encodes CASSRDSRNSPLHF.

The chain couples TRBV7-6 to TRBJ1-5; the match to TRBD1 covers 7 bases. This CDR3 has 15 amino acids. Trimming took 5 bases from V and 0 from J; bases not matched to a gene: 4. Looked up from germline, CDR1 is SGHVS and CDR2 is FNYEAQ. DNA of the CDR3: TGTGCCAGCAGCCGGGACAGCCCTAGCAATCAGCCCCAGCATTTT. Its protein is CASSRDSPSNQPQHF.

This rearrangement joins TRBV7-9 to TRBJ1-5, with 9 bases matching TRBD1. The CDR3 spans 19 residues. V lost 5 bases and J lost 0; bases outside the gene matches: 14. CDR1 is SEHNR and CDR2 is FQNEAQ in the germline V gene (reference sequence). The CDR3 region is CASSLGTGWGGGSNQPQHF. The CDR3 bases are TGTGCCAGCAGCCTCGGGACAGGGTGGGGGGGAGGTAGCAATCAGCCCCAGCATTTT. The whole variable domain, remainder taken from reference TRBV7-9 and TRBJ1-5, is DTGVSQNPRHKITKRGQNVTFRCDPISEHNRLYWYRQTLGQGPEFLTYFQNEAQLEKSRLLSDRFSAERPKGSFSTLEIQRTEQGDSAMYLCASSLGTGWGGGSNQPQHFGDGTRLSIL.

This chain uses TRBV6-5 with TRBJ2-7; no firm D call. The CDR3 has 14 amino acids. The germline V and J ends were trimmed by 5 bases and 7 bases, with 18 bases remaining between them. In germline, CDR1 is MNHEY, CDR2 SVGAGI. The CDR3 DNA follows: TGTGCCAGCAGTACGACTGGAGACTCGCGGGAGCAGTACTTC. It specifies CASSTTGDSREQYF.

The chain uses TRBV7-3 and TRBJ2-1; 7 nucleotides align to TRBD2. Per germline, CDR1 SGHTA and CDR2 FQGTGA. The CDR3 contains 16 residues. J was trimmed by 6 bases and V by 0 bases; bases with no gene match: 8. The CDR3 loop is CASSLTAGEPFNEQFF. The DNA of the CDR3 is TGTGCCAGCAGCTTAACTGCGGGGGAGCCCTTCAATGAGCAGTTCTTC.

This chain joins TRBV18 and TRBJ2-1; D is perhaps TRBD2 (7 bases). The CDR3 spans 15 residues. CDR1 is KGHSH, CDR2 LQKENI, per germline. The V end was cut by 3 bases, the J end by 2 bases, with 11 bases between. The CDR3 nucleotides read TGTGCCAGCTCACCTCTCGGGGGGCCCTACAATGAGCAGTTCTTC. This sequence encodes CASSPLGGPYNEQFF.

This sequence joins TRBV29-1 and TRBJ2-2; 9 bases are a match to TRBD1. The CDR3 has 13 amino acids. Germline V gene lookup returns CDR1 SQVTM and CDR2 ANQGSEA. V dropped 8 bases and J dropped 5; count of bases not matched to a gene: 6. The CDR3 reads CSTGQGRTGELFF. In DNA form, the CDR3 reads TGCAGCACCGGACAGGGGAGGACCGGGGAGCTGTTTTTT.

The chain recombines TRBV4-3 with TRBJ2-7; 8 nucleotides align to TRBD2. The J segment lost 6 bases and the V segment lost 0 bases, leaving 7 bases of the junction unmatched. The CDR3 loop spans 15 amino acids. Germline-derived CDR1 and CDR2 are LGHNA and YSLEER. The DNA for the CDR3 is TGCGCCAGCAGCCAAGATGAAGGACTAGCCGCCGAGCAGTACTTC. Translating it yields CASSQDEGLAAEQYF.

This clone has just a few counts. The CDR3 sequence: CASRVAGGPYEQYF. In DNA, the CDR3 is TGCGCCAGTCGGGTAGCGGGGGGGCCCTACGAGCAGTACTTC. The chain couples TRBV5-1 to TRBJ2-7, with 11 positions matching TRBD2. The junction had 6 bases not matched to a gene; V was cut back by 8 bases and J by 2 bases. This CDR3 contains 14 residues. The germline CDR1 and CDR2 sequences are SGHRS and YFSETQ.

The chain recombines TRBV9 with TRBJ1-2, with TRBD1 matching 9 bases. V lost 0 bases and J lost 2; bases outside the gene matches: 5. Germline assignment: CDR1 SGDLS and CDR2 YYNGEE. The CDR3 sequence is 16 residues long. Written as DNA, the CDR3 is TGTGCCAGCAGCGTAGCCCTGGGACAGGGAAACTATGGCTACACCTTC. Its protein product is CASSVALGQGNYGYTF.